This TCR beta chain was sequenced in a study of T cell responses to AZD1222 COVID-19 vaccine (dated by TCRdb to the early 2020s). Some background on the complete study: A total of roughly 240 trial participants underwent TCR sequencing, of whom about 210 received two doses of AZD1222 and some 26 received two doses of the MenACWY control vaccine. Trial participants were enrolled by age into subgroups of 18-55, 56-69 and 70-plus years, and approximately 150, 30 and 60 TCR-sequenced participants, respectively, were included in these subgroups.

The research as a whole found: Because no samples from the day 14 peak response were available, repertoires could be characterized only after the peak T cell response. In the small 56-69-year group, the increase in depth fell short of significance, most likely because of low power. Only five to seven AZD1222 recipients were SARS-CoV-2 seropositive at baseline, limiting conclusions about previously exposed vaccinees. The vaccine-associated CD4 TCRs covered the entire spike protein, and the dominant responses fell in regions 160-218 and 743-854. Spike-specific TCR breadth and depth rose significantly after two AZD1222 doses compared with day 0 and with MenACWY recipients. Participants were mostly white British, with more females than males. The authors suggested clonal diversity may have been underestimated. Nearly half of unique spike-specific TCRs reportedly recognized epitopes outside regions mutated in the B.1.351 and B.1.1.7 variants.

With regard to this clone: Its antigen is still unknown. No qualities accompany the bases; no much larger clone lies one base away.

The germline V gene gives CDR1 as SGHAT and CDR2 as FQNNGV. The CDR3 spans 16 residues, from the cysteine through the phenylalanine. Only CDR3 DNA remains: 48 bases, in frame from the first base. V is shortened by 5 bases, J by 6 bases, and the region joining them spans 19 bases. The CDR3 regions of human TCRbeta chains were subjected to immunosequencing. The original pipeline was this. Repertoire TCRs were checked for matches against a reference library of SARS-CoV-2-specific TCRs that had been generated using the MIRA antigen-specificity platform. Breadth was defined as the fraction of unique TCRs that were SARS-CoV-2-associated. Depth was defined as the fraction of total T cells that were SARS-CoV-2-associated. Each spike-specific TCR was assigned to its reactive spike region and to a CD4 or CD8 class using the MIRA data. Log10-transformed breadth and depth values were compared by one-way ANOVA with Sidak's multiple comparisons tests. This is the immuneACCESS table as TCRdb keeps it, with only in-frame sequences that have V and J called. A part of the clones is gone; compared with another copy, unresolved V genes explain less than half, and the rest is unexplained. The DNA was the basis for D and trimming; V, J and clone size are from that table. The sample table shows around 200,000 clones, and 90% to 95% are seen once. 1.5% to 2% of the sample is in the top ten clones.

The sample's time point label is to be understood as: about 28 days (+/-7) after the second vaccine dose. Because spike-specific TCR depth and breadth did not differ between the two schedules, AZD1222 recipients who got a second dose at roughly 4 weeks were pooled with those who got a second dose at roughly 12 weeks. The vaccinee samples were drawn from two UK trials, COV001 and COV002, one of which was a single-blind randomized controlled phase 2/3 trial testing AZD1222 (ChAdOx1 nCoV-19) in healthy adults. For TCRbeta chain sequencing, PBMC samples from trial participants were taken at day 0 and at day 28 after the second dose.

This TCR came from an adult who received the AZD1222 COVID-19 vaccine. The input for sequencing was peripheral blood, taken 28 days after the second AZD1222 dose. The V and J segments used are TRBV11-2 and TRBJ1-4; the D region possibly corresponds to TRBD1 (6 bases align). The sequenced DNA is TGTGCCAGCAGCGGAGAGATACAGGGATATCATGAAAAACTGTTTTTT. Its amino acids are CASSGEIQGYHEKLFF.